This T cell receptor beta chain originates from a study of blood T cell repertoires in COVID-19. V lost 6 bases to trimming and J lost 7 bases, with 13 bases between them. Germline V CDR1 and CDR2: LGHNT, FRNRAP. The CDR3 consists of 14 residues. TCRdb keeps only in-frame clones here, not all; method: immunoSEQ multiplex PCR. The sample shows 75,000 or so clones, about four fifths of them seen only once. This receptor was taken from a woman aged 70-85 years with acute or convalescent COVID-19. This chain joins TRBV12-5 and TRBJ1-6; tentative D call: TRBD1 (5 bases). The sample comprised peripheral blood. In nucleotides, the CDR3 is TGTGCTAGTGGCGGGCAGGGTGTGAATTCACCCCTCCACTTT. This encodes CASGGQGVNSPLHF.